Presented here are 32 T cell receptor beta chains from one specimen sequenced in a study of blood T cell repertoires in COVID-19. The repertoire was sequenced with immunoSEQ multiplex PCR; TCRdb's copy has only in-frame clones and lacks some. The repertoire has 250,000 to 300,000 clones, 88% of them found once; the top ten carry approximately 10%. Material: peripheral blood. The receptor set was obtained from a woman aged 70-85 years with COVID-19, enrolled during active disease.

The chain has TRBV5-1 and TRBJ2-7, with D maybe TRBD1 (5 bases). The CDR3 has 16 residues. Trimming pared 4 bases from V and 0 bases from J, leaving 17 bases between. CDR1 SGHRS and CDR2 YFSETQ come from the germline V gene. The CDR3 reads CASSPLTRQTSYEQYF. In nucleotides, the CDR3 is TGCGCCAGCAGCCCGCTAACCCGACAGACCTCCTACGAGCAGTACTTC.

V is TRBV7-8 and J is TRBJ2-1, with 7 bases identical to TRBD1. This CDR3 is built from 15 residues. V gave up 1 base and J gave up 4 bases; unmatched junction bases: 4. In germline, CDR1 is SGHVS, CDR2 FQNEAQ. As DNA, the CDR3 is TGTGCCAGCAGCTTAGGCCAGGGGGTTTACAATGAGCAGTTCTTC. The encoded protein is CASSLGQGVYNEQFF.

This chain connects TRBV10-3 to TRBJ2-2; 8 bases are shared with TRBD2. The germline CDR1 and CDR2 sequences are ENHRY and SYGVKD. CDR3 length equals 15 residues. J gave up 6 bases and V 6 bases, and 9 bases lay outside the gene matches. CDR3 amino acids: CAIRPASGRAGELFF. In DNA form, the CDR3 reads TGTGCCATCAGACCCGCTAGCGGGCGGGCCGGGGAGCTGTTTTTT.

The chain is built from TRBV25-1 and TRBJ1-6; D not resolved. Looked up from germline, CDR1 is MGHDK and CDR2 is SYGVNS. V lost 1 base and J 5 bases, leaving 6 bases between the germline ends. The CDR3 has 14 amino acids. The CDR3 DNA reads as TGTGCCAGCAGTGAATCGAGAGATAATTCACCCCTCCACTTT. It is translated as CASSESRDNSPLHF.

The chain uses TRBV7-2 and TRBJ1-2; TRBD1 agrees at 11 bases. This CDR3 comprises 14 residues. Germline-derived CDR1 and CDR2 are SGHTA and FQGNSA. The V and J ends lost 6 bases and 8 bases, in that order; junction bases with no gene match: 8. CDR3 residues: CASRGRTGGGGYTF. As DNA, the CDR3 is TGTGCCAGCAGGGGCCGGACAGGGGGCGGGGGCTACACCTTC.

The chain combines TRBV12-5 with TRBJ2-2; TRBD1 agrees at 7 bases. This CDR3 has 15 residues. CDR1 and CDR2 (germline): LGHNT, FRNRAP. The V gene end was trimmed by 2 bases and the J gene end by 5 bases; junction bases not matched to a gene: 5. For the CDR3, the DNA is TGTGCTAGTGGTTTGAGAACAGGGGTGACCGGGGAGCTGTTTTTT. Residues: CASGLRTGVTGELFF.

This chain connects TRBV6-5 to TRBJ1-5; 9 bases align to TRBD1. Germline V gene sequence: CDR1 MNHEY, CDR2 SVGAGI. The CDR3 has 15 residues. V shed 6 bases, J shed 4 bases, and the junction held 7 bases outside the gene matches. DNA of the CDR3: TGTGCCAGCAGGGACGGACAGGGGTTTAATCAGCCCCAGCATTTT. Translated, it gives CASRDGQGFNQPQHF.

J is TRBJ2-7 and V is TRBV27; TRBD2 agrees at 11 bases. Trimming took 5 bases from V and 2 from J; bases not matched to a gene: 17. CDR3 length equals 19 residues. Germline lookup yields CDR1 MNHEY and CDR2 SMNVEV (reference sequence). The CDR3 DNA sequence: TGTGCCAGCAGTCCAAGCCCCGGGACTAGCGGAATCTTACCCTACGAGCAGTACTTC. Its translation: CASSPSPGTSGILPYEQYF.

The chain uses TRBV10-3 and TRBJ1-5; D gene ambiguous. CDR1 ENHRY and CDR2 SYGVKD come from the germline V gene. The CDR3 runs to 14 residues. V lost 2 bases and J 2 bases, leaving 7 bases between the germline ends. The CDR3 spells CAISEGPGNQPQHF. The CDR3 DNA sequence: TGTGCCATCAGTGAGGGGCCCGGCAATCAGCCCCAGCATTTT.

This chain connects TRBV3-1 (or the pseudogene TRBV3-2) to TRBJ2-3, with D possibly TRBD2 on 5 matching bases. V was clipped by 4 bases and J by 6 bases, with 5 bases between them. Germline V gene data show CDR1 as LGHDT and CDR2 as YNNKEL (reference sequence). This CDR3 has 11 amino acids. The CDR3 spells CASSPGDTQYF. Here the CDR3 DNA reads TGTGCCAGCAGCCCGGGGGATACGCAGTATTTT.

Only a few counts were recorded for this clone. CDR3 sequence: CASSSTSGKETQYF. CDR3 bases: TGTGCCAGCAGCTCCACTAGCGGAAAAGAGACCCAGTACTTC. This chain links TRBV11-2 with TRBJ2-5; 8 bases match TRBD2. The germline CDR1 and CDR2 sequences are SGHAT and FQNNGV. The CDR3 extends over 14 amino acids. V shed 4 bases, J shed 3 bases, and the junction held 4 bases outside the gene matches.

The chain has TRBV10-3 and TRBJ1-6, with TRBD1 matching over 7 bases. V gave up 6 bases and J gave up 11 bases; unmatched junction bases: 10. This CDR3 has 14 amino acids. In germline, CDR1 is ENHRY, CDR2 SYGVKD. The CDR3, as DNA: TGTGCCATCAGCACCGGGACAGAGCATGCACCCCTCCACTTT. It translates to CAISTGTEHAPLHF.

The chain's CDR3 is CASSPGQGGIQYF. CDR3 bases: TGCGCCAGCAGCCCGGGACAGGGGGGCATTCAGTACTTC. The chain joins TRBV5-1 to TRBJ2-4; 11 bases match TRBD1. This CDR3 spans 13 amino acids. The germline CDR1 and CDR2 sequences are SGHRS and YFSETQ. With V trimmed by 4 bases and J by 9 bases, 3 bases remained unmatched.

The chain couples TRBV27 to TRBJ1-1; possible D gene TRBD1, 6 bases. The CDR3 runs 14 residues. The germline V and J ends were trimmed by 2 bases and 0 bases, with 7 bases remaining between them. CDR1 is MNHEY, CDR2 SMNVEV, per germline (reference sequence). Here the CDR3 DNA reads TGTGCCAGCAGTTTAGCAGGGGTGAACACTGAAGCTTTCTTT. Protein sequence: CASSLAGVNTEAFF.

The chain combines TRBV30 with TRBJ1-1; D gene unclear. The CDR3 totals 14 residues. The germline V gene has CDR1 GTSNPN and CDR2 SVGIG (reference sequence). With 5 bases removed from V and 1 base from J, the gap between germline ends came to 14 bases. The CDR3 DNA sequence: TGTGCCTGGCTTTGGTCCGGTGCGAACACTGAAGCTTTCTTT. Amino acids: CAWLWSGANTEAFF. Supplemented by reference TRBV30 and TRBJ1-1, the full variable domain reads SQTIHQWPATLVQPVGSPLSLECTVEGTSNPNLYWYRQAAGRGLQLLFYSVGIGQISSEVPQNLSASRPQDRQFILSSKKLLLSDSGFYLCAWLWSGANTEAFFGQGTRLTVV.

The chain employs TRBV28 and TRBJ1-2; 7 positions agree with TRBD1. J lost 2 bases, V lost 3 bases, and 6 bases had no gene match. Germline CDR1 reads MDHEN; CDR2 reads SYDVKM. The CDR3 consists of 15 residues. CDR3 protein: CASSFQPTGNYGYTF. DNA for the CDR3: TGTGCCAGCAGTTTCCAGCCGACAGGGAACTATGGCTACACCTTC.

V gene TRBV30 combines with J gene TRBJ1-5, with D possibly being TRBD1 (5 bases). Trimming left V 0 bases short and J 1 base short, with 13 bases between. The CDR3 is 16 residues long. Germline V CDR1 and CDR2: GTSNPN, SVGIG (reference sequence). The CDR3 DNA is TGTGCCTGGAGTGTGCGCGGGACGGGGAGCAATCAGCCCCAGCATTTT. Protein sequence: CAWSVRGTGSNQPQHF.

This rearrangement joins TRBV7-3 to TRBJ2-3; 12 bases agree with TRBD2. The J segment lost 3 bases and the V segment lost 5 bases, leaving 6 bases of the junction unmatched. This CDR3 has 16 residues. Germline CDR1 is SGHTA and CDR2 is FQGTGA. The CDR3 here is CASSNRLAGATDTQYF. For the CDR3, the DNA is TGTGCCAGCAGCAACAGACTAGCGGGAGCTACAGATACGCAGTATTTT.

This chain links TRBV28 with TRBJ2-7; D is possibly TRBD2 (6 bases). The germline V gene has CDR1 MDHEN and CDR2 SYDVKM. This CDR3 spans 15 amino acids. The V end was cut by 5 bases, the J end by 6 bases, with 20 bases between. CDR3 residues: CASSLPTGEVSEQYF. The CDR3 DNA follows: TGTGCCAGCAGTCTACCTACCGGGGAGGTGAGCGAGCAGTACTTC.

The CDR3 coding sequence is TGTGCCAGCAGTAAACGGACTAGCGGGCTGACGTCCGAGCAGTACTTC. It is translated as CASSKRTSGLTSEQYF. The chain couples TRBV6-2 or TRBV6-3 to TRBJ2-7; 11 bases are shared with TRBD2. CDR1 and CDR2 from the germline V gene are MNHEY and SVGEGT. This CDR3 comprises 16 residues. The V and J ends lost 5 bases and 6 bases, in that order; junction bases with no gene match: 12.

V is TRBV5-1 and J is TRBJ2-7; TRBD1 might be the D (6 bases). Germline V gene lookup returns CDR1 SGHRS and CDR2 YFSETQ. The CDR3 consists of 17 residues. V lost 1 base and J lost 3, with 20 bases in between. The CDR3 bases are TGCGCCAGCAGCTTGTTGGGATCGGGACACCAAAACTACGAGCAGTACTTC. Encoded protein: CASSLLGSGHQNYEQYF.

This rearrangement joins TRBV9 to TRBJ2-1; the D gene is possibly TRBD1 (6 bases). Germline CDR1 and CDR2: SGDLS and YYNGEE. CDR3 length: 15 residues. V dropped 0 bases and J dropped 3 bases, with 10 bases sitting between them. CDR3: CASSVGGGIYNEQFF. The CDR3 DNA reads TGTGCCAGCAGCGTAGGAGGGGGAATCTACAATGAGCAGTTCTTC.

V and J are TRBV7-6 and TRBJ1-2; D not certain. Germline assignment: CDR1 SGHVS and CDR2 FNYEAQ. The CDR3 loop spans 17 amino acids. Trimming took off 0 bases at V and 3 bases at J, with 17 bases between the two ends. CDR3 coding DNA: TGTGCCAGCAGCTTAGCGGGAGTGAAAGAGATCGACTATGGCTACACCTTC. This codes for CASSLAGVKEIDYGYTF.

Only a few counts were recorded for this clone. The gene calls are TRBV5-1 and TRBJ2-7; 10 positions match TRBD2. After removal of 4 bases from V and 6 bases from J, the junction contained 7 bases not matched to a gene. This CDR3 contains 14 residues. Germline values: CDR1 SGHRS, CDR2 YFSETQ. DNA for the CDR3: TGCGCCAGCAGCCCACTAGCGGGAAGTTCCGAGCAGTACTTC. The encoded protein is CASSPLAGSSEQYF. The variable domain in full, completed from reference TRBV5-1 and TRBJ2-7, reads KAGVTQTPRYLIKTRGQQVTLSCSPISGHRSVSWYQQTPGQGLQFLFEYFSETQRNKGNFPGRFSGRQFSNSRSEMNVSTLELGDSALYLCASSPLAGSSEQYFGPGTRLTVT.

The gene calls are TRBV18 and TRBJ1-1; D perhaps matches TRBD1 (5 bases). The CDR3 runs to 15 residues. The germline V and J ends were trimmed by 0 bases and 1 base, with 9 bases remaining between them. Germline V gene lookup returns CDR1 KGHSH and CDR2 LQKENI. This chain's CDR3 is CASSPPSGGNTEAFF. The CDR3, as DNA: TGTGCCAGCTCACCACCGTCGGGGGGGAACACTGAAGCTTTCTTT. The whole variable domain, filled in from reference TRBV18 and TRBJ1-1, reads NAGVMQNPRHLVRRRGQEARLRCSPMKGHSHVYWYRQLPEEGLKFMVYLQKENIIDESGMPKERFSAEFPKEGPSILRIQQVVRGDSAAYFCASSPPSGGNTEAFFGQGTRLTVV.

CDR3 nucleotide sequence: TGTGCCAGCAGCTCTTCAACGCGGGACAGATCCTACGAGCAGTACTTC. Amino acid sequence: CASSSSTRDRSYEQYF. The chain is built from TRBV11-2 and TRBJ2-7; possible D gene TRBD1, 7 bases. The CDR3 has 16 residues. V was trimmed by 4 bases and J by 1 base, leaving 17 bases between them. Germline V gene sequence: CDR1 SGHAT, CDR2 FQNNGV. Together with reference TRBV11-2 and TRBJ2-7, the CDR3 gives the full variable domain: EAGVAQSPRYKIIEKRQSVAFWCNPISGHATLYWYQQILGQGPKLLIQFQNNGVVDDSQLPKDRFSAERLKGVDSTLKIQPAKLEDSAVYLCASSSSTRDRSYEQYFGPGTRLTVT.

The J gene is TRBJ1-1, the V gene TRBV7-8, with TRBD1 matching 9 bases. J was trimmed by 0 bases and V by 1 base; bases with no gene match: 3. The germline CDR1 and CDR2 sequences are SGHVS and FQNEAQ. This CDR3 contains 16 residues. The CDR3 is CASSLGDRAMNTEAFF. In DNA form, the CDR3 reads TGTGCCAGCAGCTTAGGGGACAGGGCGATGAACACTGAAGCTTTCTTT.

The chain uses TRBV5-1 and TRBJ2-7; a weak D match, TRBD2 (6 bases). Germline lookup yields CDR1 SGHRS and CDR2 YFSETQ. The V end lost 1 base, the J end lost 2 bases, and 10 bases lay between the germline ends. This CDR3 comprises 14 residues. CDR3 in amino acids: CASSLSGQAYEQYF. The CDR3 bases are TGCGCCAGCAGCTTGAGCGGGCAGGCCTACGAGCAGTACTTC. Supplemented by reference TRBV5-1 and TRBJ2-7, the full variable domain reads KAGVTQTPRYLIKTRGQQVTLSCSPISGHRSVSWYQQTPGQGLQFLFEYFSETQRNKGNFPGRFSGRQFSNSRSEMNVSTLELGDSALYLCASSLSGQAYEQYFGPGTRLTVT.

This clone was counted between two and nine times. The CDR3 loop reads CATLGQANYEQYF. CDR3 in DNA: TGTGCCACGCTGGGACAGGCTAACTACGAGCAGTACTTC. This chain connects TRBV24-1 to TRBJ2-7; 8 bases are shared with TRBD1. CDR3 size: 13 residues. V lost 10 bases to trimming and J lost 3 bases; unmatched junction nucleotides: 7. The V gene's germline CDR1 is KGHDR and CDR2 SFDVKD.

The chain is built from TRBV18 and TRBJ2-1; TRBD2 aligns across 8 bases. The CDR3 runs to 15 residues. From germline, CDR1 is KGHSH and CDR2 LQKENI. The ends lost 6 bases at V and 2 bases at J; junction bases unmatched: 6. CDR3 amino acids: CASSLIAGTYNEQFF. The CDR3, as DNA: TGTGCCAGCTCCCTCATAGCGGGAACCTACAATGAGCAGTTCTTC. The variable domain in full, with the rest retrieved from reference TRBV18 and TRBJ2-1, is NAGVMQNPRHLVRRRGQEARLRCSPMKGHSHVYWYRQLPEEGLKFMVYLQKENIIDESGMPKERFSAEFPKEGPSILRIQQVVRGDSAAYFCASSLIAGTYNEQFFGPGTRLTVL.

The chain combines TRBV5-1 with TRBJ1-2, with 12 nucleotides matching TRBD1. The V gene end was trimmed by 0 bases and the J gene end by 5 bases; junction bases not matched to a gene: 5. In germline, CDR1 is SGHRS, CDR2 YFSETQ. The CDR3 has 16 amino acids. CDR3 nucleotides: TGCGCCAGCAGCTTGGCAGGGACAGGGGGCAGGTATGGCTACACCTTC. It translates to CASSLAGTGGRYGYTF.

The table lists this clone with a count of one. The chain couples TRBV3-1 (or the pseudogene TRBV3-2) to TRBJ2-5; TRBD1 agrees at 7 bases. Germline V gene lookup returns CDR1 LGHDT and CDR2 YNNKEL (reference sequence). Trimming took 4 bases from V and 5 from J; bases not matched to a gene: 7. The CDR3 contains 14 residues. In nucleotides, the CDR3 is TGTGCCAGCAGCCCACGACAGGGTCGGGAGACCCAGTACTTC. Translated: CASSPRQGRETQYF.